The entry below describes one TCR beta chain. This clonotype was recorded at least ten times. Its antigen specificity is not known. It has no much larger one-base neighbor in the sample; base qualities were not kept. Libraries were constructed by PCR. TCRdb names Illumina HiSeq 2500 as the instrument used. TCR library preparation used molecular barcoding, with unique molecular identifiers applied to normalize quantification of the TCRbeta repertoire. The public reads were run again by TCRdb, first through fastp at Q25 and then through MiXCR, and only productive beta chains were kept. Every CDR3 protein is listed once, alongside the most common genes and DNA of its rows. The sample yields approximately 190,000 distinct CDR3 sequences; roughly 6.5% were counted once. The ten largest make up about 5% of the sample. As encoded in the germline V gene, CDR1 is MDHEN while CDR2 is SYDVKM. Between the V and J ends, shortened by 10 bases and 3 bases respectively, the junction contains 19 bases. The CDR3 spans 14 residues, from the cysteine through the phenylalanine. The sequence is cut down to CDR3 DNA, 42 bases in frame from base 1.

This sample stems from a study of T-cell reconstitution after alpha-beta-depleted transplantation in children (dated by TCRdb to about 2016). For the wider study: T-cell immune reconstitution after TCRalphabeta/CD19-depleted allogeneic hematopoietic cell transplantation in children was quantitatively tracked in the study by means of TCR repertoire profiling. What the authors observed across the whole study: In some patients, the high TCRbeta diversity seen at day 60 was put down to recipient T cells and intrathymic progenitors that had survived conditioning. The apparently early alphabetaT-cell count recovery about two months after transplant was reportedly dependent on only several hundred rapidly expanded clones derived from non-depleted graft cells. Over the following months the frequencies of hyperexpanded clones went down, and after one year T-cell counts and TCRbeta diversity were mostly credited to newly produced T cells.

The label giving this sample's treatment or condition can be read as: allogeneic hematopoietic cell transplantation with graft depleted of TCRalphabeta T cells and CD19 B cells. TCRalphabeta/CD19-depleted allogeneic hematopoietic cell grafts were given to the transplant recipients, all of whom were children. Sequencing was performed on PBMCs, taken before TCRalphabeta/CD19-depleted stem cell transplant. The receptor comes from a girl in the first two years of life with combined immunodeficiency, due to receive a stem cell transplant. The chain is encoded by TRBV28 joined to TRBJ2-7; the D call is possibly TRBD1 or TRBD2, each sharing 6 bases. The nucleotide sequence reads TGTGCCATGGCTCCCCGAGGAGGGGGCTACGAGCAGTACTTC. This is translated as CAMAPRGGGYEQYF.